Listed here is a single T cell receptor (beta chain). Its antigen is undetermined. The source of the sample is a study of OX40 agonist ivuxolimab in advanced cancers. On the study more broadly: Males comprised around four fifths of the group, whose mean age was 60 years (range about 23 to 80). Patients achieving partial responses numbered three: one hepatocellular carcinoma case and two cutaneous melanoma cases. The study, taken as a whole, reports: At doses 0.1 to 3.0 mg/kg, CD4+ and CD8+ clones expanded.

This CDR3 spans 15 amino acids. Germline assignment: CDR1 SGHKS and CDR2 YYEKEE (reference sequence). Deletions cut 3 bases from V and 5 bases from J, with 17 bases between. The repertoire was sequenced with immunoSEQ multiplex PCR; TCRdb's copy has only in-frame clones and lacks some. The repertoire consists of about 99,000 clones, with approximately 94% occurring once and the leading ten covering approximately 0.18%. The sample in question was CD4+ or CD8+ T cells sorted from blood, obtained in a trial of the OX40 agonist ivuxolimab. The sequence was collected from an adult with an advanced solid tumor such as melanoma, head and neck, liver or kidney cancer. The chain joins TRBV5-5 to TRBJ1-1, with D uncertain. The CDR3 loop is CASSSGIAPGTEAFF. The CDR3, as DNA: TGTGCCAGCAGCTCCGGTATAGCCCCGGGGACTGAAGCTTTCTTT.